The 30 T cell receptor beta chains below come from one sample, sequenced in a study of shared clonotypes between healthy human individuals. Only in-frame clones appear in the TCRdb table, and some are missing; sequencing was by immunoSEQ multiplex PCR. The sample consists of roughly 770,000 clones, around 96% of them appearing once. Naive CD8 cells lacked CD45RO, underwent positive selection for CCR7 and left out terminally differentiated effector memory CD45RA+ cells. Sequenced input: naive CD8+ T cells sorted from blood. Source of these receptors: a man aged 30 to 45 in good health.

The gene calls are TRBV27 and TRBJ1-1; D perhaps matches TRBD1 (6 bases). Per germline, CDR1 MNHEY and CDR2 SMNVEV (reference sequence). The V end was cut by 5 bases, the J end by 0 bases, with 13 bases between. The CDR3 is 15 amino acids. This CDR3 reads CASSPGQLMNTEAFF. CDR3 coding DNA: TGTGCCAGCAGTCCAGGACAGCTCATGAACACTGAAGCTTTCTTT.

The chain combines TRBV5-5 with TRBJ2-7; TRBD1 or TRBD2 may be the D gene (6 bases each). The CDR3 has 13 amino acids. Germline CDR1 reads SGHKS; CDR2 reads YYEKEE (reference sequence). V lost 0 bases to trimming and J lost 5 bases, with 9 bases between them. CDR3 DNA sequence: TGTGCCAGCAGCTTGGAGGGGGGCCACGAGCAGTACTTC. It encodes CASSLEGGHEQYF.

The J gene is TRBJ2-3, the V gene TRBV6-4; possibly TRBD1 for D (5 bases). Germline V gene data show CDR1 as MRHNA and CDR2 as SNTAGT. V was clipped by 6 bases and J by 5 bases, with 9 bases between them. The CDR3 is made up of 12 amino acids. CDR3 in amino acids: CASSDGQDTQYF. The CDR3 nucleotides read TGTGCCAGCAGCGACGGACAAGATACGCAGTATTTT.

The V call is TRBV5-6, the J call TRBJ1-1; weak D call: TRBD1 (5 bases). The germline V and J ends were trimmed by 0 bases and 5 bases, with 14 bases remaining between them. CDR3 length equals 15 residues. From germline, CDR1 is SGHDT and CDR2 YYEEEE. As DNA, the CDR3 is TGTGCCAGCAGCTTGGCGGGGGAGTCTGGGACTGAAGCTTTCTTT. Amino acids: CASSLAGESGTEAFF.

The chain has TRBV9 and TRBJ2-1, with TRBD2 as a possible D gene (6 bases). The CDR3 runs to 16 residues. The germline gives CDR1 SGDLS, CDR2 YYNGEE. Trimming removed 0 bases at V and 9 bases at J, with 19 bases between. CDR3 in DNA: TGTGCCAGCAGCGTAGAAGGAGGGGAAATCCAGGGTGAGCAGTTCTTC. Residues: CASSVEGGEIQGEQFF.

This sequence joins TRBV27 and TRBJ2-4, with D tentatively TRBD2 (5 bases). In germline, CDR1 is MNHEY, CDR2 SMNVEV (reference sequence). V dropped 5 bases and J dropped 1 base, with 9 bases sitting between them. The CDR3 loop spans 14 amino acids. In DNA form, the CDR3 reads TGTGCCAGCAGTCCGAGAGGGGCCAAAAACATTCAGTACTTC. Protein: CASSPRGAKNIQYF.

The chain combines TRBV29-1 with TRBJ2-7, with a tentative D call TRBD1 (6 bases). CDR3 length: 16 amino acids. CDR1 and CDR2 from the germline V gene are SQVTM and ANQGSEA. Between the trimmed V and J ends, which lost 5 bases and 0 bases, there was a span of 20 bases. In nucleotides, the CDR3 is TGCAGCGTTTGGGGCACGGTACAGGGAAGCTCCTACGAGCAGTACTTC. Protein sequence: CSVWGTVQGSSYEQYF.

The J gene is TRBJ1-1, the V gene TRBV14, with D uncertain. This CDR3 has 15 residues. Trimming took 2 bases from V and 4 from J, leaving 14 bases between them. The germline V gene encodes CDR1 SGHDN and CDR2 FVKESK. The CDR3: CASSQFPQAGTEAFF. CDR3 DNA sequence: TGTGCCAGCAGCCAATTTCCCCAGGCGGGCACTGAAGCTTTCTTT.

V and J are TRBV11-2 and TRBJ2-7; D is tentatively TRBD1 or TRBD2 (5 bases each). The germline CDR1 and CDR2 sequences are SGHAT and FQNNGV. Trimming cost V 5 bases and J 0 bases, with 11 bases left between them. This CDR3 comprises 14 residues. CDR3 in amino acids: CASSQGPLSYEQYF. In nucleotides, the CDR3 is TGTGCCAGCAGCCAGGGACCCCTCTCCTACGAGCAGTACTTC.

This clone was observed once. The chain combines TRBV18 with TRBJ2-7; possible D gene TRBD1, 6 bases. Per germline, CDR1 KGHSH and CDR2 LQKENI. V dropped 8 bases and J dropped 5 bases, with 10 bases sitting between them. The CDR3 extends over 11 amino acids. CDR3 bases: TGTGCCAGCCAGGGGAGCAACGAGCAGTACTTC. Translation gives CASQGSNEQYF.

CDR3 amino acids: CASSGLTSGLYEQFF. CDR3 nucleotide sequence: TGTGCCAGCAGTGGGCTGACTAGCGGGTTGTATGAGCAGTTCTTC. This chain uses TRBV2 with TRBJ2-1; 10 bases map to TRBD2. Germline loops: CDR1 SNHLY, CDR2 FYNNEI. J gave up 8 bases and V 4 bases, and 8 bases lay outside the gene matches. The CDR3 loop spans 15 amino acids.

The CDR3 loop reads CASSQDLRDPGTSAVEQFF. The CDR3 coding sequence is TGCGCCAGCAGCCAAGATCTCCGAGATCCCGGGACTAGCGCGGTTGAGCAGTTCTTC. The chain joins TRBV4-1 to TRBJ2-1; 10 nucleotides agree with TRBD2. V trimming: 0 bases; J trimming: 9 bases; junction bases outside the gene matches: 17. The CDR3 consists of 19 residues. CDR1 and CDR2 from the germline V gene are MGHRA and YSYEKL.

The V call is TRBV19, the J call TRBJ2-7; 7 nucleotides line up with TRBD1. CDR1 LNHDA and CDR2 SQIVND come from the germline V gene (reference sequence). The CDR3 sequence is 15 residues long. Trimming cost V 8 bases and J 3 bases; bases outside gene matches: 13. CDR3 amino acids: CASSTWPGGFYEQYF. CDR3 coding DNA: TGTGCCAGTTCTACTTGGCCAGGGGGTTTCTACGAGCAGTACTTC.

The chain couples TRBV6-4 to TRBJ2-1, with 8 nucleotides matching TRBD2. The CDR3 runs 18 residues. J was trimmed by 2 bases and V by 5 bases; bases with no gene match: 14. Per germline, CDR1 MRHNA and CDR2 SNTAGT. CDR3 in DNA: TGTGCCAGCAGTCGTAACCCTAGCGGGCGATCTCCCTACAATGAGCAGTTCTTC. This sequence encodes CASSRNPSGRSPYNEQFF.

The chain employs TRBV7-9 and TRBJ1-1; D is undetermined. The CDR3 covers 11 residues. Trimming took 9 bases from V and 3 from J, leaving 8 bases between them. Germline V lookup: CDR1 SEHNR, CDR2 FQNEAQ (reference sequence). The CDR3 nucleotides read TGTGCCAGTGCTCGGGACACTGAAGCTTTCTTT. As protein: CASARDTEAFF.

The chain links TRBV13 to TRBJ1-1; 7 bases map to TRBD1. V shed 4 bases and J 0 bases; nucleotides not matched to a gene: 8. The CDR3 is made up of 16 amino acids. The germline CDR1 and CDR2 sequences are PRHDT and FYEKMQ (reference sequence). CDR3 DNA sequence: TGTGCCAGCAGCTCGGAGGGGGGACAGTTGAACACTGAAGCTTTCTTT. This translates into CASSSEGGQLNTEAFF.

This chain uses TRBV7-7 with TRBJ2-1; D gene unclear. The CDR3 totals 15 residues. With 6 bases removed from V and 0 bases from J, the gap between germline ends came to 12 bases. From germline, CDR1 is SSHAT and CDR2 FNYEAQ (reference sequence). In DNA form, the CDR3 reads TGTGCCAGCAGTCCCGGGTCCCGCTCCTACAATGAGCAGTTCTTC. Protein product: CASSPGSRSYNEQFF.

This sequence joins TRBV5-4 and TRBJ1-2, with unresolved D. This CDR3 has 13 residues. Between the trimmed V and J ends, which lost 4 bases and 4 bases, there was a span of 11 bases. Germline-derived CDR1 and CDR2 are SGHNT and YYREEE (reference sequence). The CDR3 DNA follows: TGTGCCAGCAGCCTCCTGGGCAGCTATGGCTACACCTTC. Its translation: CASSLLGSYGYTF.

The J gene is TRBJ2-2, the V gene TRBV9; D uncertain. The germline CDR1 and CDR2 sequences are SGDLS and YYNGEE. The CDR3 runs to 13 residues. Between the trimmed V and J ends, which lost 1 base and 5 bases, there was a span of 6 bases. This CDR3 reads CASSVSHTGELFF. The CDR3 DNA follows: TGTGCCAGCAGCGTATCTCATACCGGGGAGCTGTTTTTT.

The V call is TRBV5-1, the J call TRBJ2-5, with D tentatively TRBD2 (6 bases). This CDR3 contains 15 residues. V lost 0 bases to trimming and J lost 2 bases, with 11 bases between them. Per germline, CDR1 SGHRS and CDR2 YFSETQ. In DNA, the CDR3 is TGCGCCAGCAGCTTGGCCGTGGGGACTCAAGAGACCCAGTACTTC. It specifies CASSLAVGTQETQYF.

The CDR3 sequence is CASSPSAYGKDYGYTF. As DNA, the CDR3 is TGTGCCAGCAGTCCGTCGGCTTATGGGAAGGACTATGGCTACACCTTC. The chain couples TRBV7-9 to TRBJ1-2, with D uncertain. The length of the CDR3 is 16 residues. Trimming removed 6 bases at V and 3 bases at J, with 20 bases between. Looked up from germline, CDR1 is SEHNR and CDR2 is FQNEAQ (reference sequence).

The V and J genes are TRBV11-2 and TRBJ2-3; 8 nucleotides match TRBD2. The CDR3 has 18 amino acids. Germline lookup yields CDR1 SGHAT and CDR2 FQNNGV. Unmatched junction bases numbered 8, after V lost 0 bases and J lost 0 bases. The DNA for the CDR3 is TGTGCCAGCAGCTTAGATCGGGTTAGCGGGGTTAGCACAGATACGCAGTATTTT. It translates to CASSLDRVSGVSTDTQYF.

The chain uses TRBV9 and TRBJ1-2; no clear D gene. This CDR3 contains 15 residues. Trimming left V 0 bases short and J 2 bases short, with 11 bases between. The germline CDR1 and CDR2 sequences are SGDLS and YYNGEE. CDR3 loop: CASSVVPGDNYGYTF. Written as DNA, the CDR3 is TGTGCCAGCAGCGTAGTCCCAGGAGACAACTATGGCTACACCTTC.

The V gene is TRBV11-2, the J gene TRBJ2-7, with TRBD1 identical over 7 bases. The CDR3 totals 14 residues. Trimming cost V 1 base and J 3 bases; bases outside gene matches: 3. CDR1 and CDR2 from the germline V gene are SGHAT and FQNNGV. CDR3 sequence: CASSLARGIYEQYF. The CDR3 DNA reads TGTGCCAGCAGCTTAGCCAGGGGGATCTACGAGCAGTACTTC.

The genes are TRBV27 and TRBJ1-3; D remains ambiguous. CDR1 and CDR2 (germline): MNHEY, SMNVEV (reference sequence). CDR3 length: 15 amino acids. Trimming pared 5 bases from V and 4 bases from J, leaving 15 bases between. CDR3 region: CASSIGSSAGNTIYF. In DNA, the CDR3 is TGTGCCAGCAGTATCGGGTCTTCGGCGGGAAACACCATATATTTT.

This clone was seen a single time. The chain combines TRBV4-1 with TRBJ2-1, with a weak D call TRBD1 (5 bases). V was trimmed by 0 bases and J by 9 bases, leaving 15 bases between them. CDR1 and CDR2 from the germline V gene are MGHRA and YSYEKL. The CDR3 length is 15 residues. The CDR3 here is CASSQEIGREIEQFF. The CDR3 nucleotides read TGCGCCAGCAGCCAAGAAATTGGCAGGGAAATTGAGCAGTTCTTC.

This clone was picked up one time. The chain recombines TRBV4-3 with TRBJ2-7, with D perhaps TRBD1 or TRBD2 (5 bases each). V was cut by 0 bases and J by 2 bases, with 11 bases left in between. Germline values: CDR1 LGHNA, CDR2 YSLEER. This CDR3 is 15 amino acids long. Written as DNA, the CDR3 is TGCGCCAGCAGCCAAGAGTTGGGGGTAACCTACGAGCAGTACTTC. Translated, it gives CASSQELGVTYEQYF.

This CDR3 is CASSTLTGGLNTGELFF. CDR3 in DNA: TGTGCCAGCAGTACCCTCACGGGAGGATTGAACACCGGGGAGCTGTTTTTT. The rearrangement links TRBV28 to TRBJ2-2; 7 bases line up with TRBD2. V gave up 5 bases and J gave up 1 base; unmatched junction bases: 10. The germline V gene encodes CDR1 MDHEN and CDR2 SYDVKM. CDR3 length equals 17 residues.

This chain links TRBV4-3 with TRBJ2-7; no clear D. In germline, CDR1 is LGHNA, CDR2 YSLEER. Between the trimmed V and J ends, which lost 0 bases and 4 bases, there was a span of 16 bases. CDR3 size: 16 residues. CDR3 residues: CASSQDRAANVYEQYF. The CDR3 nucleotides read TGCGCCAGCAGCCAAGATAGGGCGGCTAATGTGTACGAGCAGTACTTC.

Regarding this clone: Other DNA sequences in the sample encode the same CDR3. CDR3 region: CASSQDEGNTEAFF. CDR3 DNA sequence: TGCGCCAGCAGCCAAGACGAGGGGAACACTGAAGCTTTCTTT. The chain links TRBV4-1 to TRBJ1-1, with D hard to call. This CDR3 contains 14 residues. The germline V gene encodes CDR1 MGHRA and CDR2 YSYEKL. Trimming pared 0 bases from V and 1 base from J, leaving 6 bases between.